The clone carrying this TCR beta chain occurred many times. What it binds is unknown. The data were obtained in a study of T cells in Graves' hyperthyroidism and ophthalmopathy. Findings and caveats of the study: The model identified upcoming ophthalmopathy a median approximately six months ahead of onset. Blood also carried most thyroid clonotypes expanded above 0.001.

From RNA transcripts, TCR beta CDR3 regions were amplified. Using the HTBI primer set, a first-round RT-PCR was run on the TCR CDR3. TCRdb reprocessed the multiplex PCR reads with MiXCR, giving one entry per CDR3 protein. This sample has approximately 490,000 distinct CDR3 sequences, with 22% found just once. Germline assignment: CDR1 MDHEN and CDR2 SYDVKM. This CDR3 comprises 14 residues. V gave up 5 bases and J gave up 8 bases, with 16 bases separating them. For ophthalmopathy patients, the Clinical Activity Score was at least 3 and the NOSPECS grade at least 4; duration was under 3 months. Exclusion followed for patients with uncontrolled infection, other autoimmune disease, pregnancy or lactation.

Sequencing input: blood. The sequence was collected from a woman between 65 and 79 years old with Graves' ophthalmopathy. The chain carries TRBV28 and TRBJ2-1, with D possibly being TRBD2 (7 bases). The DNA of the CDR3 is TGTGCCAGCAGTCCCGGGGGGCAGGGGCATGAGCAGTTCTTC. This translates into CASSPGGQGHEQFF. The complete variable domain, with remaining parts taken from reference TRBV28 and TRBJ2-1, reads DVKVTQSSRYLVKRTGEKVFLECVQDMDHENMFWYRQDPGLGLRLIYFSYDVKMKEKGDIPEGYSVSREKKERFSLILESASTNQTSMYLCASSPGGQGHEQFFGPGTRLTVL.